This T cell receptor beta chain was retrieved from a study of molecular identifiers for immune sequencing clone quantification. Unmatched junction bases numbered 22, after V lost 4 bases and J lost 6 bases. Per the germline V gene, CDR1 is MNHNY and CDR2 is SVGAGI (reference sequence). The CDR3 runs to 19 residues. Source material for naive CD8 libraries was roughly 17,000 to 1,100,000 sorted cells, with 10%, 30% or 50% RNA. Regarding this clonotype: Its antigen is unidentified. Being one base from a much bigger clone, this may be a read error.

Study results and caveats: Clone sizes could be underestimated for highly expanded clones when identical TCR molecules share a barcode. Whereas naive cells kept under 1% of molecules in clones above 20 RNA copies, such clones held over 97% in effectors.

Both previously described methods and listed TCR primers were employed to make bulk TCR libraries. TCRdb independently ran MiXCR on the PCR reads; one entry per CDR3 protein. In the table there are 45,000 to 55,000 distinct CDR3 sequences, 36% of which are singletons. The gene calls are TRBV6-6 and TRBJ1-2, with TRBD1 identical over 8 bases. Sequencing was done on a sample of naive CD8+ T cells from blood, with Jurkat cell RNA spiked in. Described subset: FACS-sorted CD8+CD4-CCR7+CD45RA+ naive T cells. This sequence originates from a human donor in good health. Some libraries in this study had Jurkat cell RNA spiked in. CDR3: CASSCLSGGGFRSEDGYTF. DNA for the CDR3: TGTGCCAGCAGTTGCTTGTCAGGGGGCGGATTTAGATCTGAGGATGGCTACACCTTC.